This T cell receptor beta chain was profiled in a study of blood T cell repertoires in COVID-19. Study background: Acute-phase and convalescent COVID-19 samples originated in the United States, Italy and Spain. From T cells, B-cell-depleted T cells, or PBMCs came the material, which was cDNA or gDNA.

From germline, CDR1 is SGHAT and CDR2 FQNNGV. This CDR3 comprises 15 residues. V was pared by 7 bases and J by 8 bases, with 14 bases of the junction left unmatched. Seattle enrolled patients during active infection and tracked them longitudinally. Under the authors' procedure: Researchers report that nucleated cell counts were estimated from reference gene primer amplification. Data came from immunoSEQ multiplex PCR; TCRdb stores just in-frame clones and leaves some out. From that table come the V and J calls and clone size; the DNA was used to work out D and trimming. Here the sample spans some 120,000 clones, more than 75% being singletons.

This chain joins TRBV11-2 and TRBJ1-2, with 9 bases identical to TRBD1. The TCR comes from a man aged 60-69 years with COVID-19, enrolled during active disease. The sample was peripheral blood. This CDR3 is CASNRPGQGIYGYTF. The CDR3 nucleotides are TGTGCCAGCAACAGACCGGGACAGGGTATTTACGGCTACACCTTC. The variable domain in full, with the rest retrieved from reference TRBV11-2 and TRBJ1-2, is EAGVAQSPRYKIIEKRQSVAFWCNPISGHATLYWYQQILGQGPKLLIQFQNNGVVDDSQLPKDRFSAERLKGVDSTLKIQPAKLEDSAVYLCASNRPGQGIYGYTFGSGTRLTVV.